This T cell receptor (beta chain) is drawn from a study of blood T cell repertoires in COVID-19 (dated by TCRdb to between 2020 and 2021). About the study as a whole: The collaborator samples originated in the United States, Italy and Spain and spanned the acute and convalescent phases of COVID-19. The material from the prospective study consisted of cDNA or gDNA derived from T cells, B-cell-depleted T cells, or PBMCs. Sample metadata almost always included a de-identified subject ID, COVID-19 status, age in years and sex. A freely available public database, intended as a resource for researchers studying the immune response to SARS-CoV-2, is where the repertoires were released. HLA class I and class II types, where available, came from metadata supplied by the sample provider rather than from assay-based typing. Deeply sampled blood TCRbeta repertoires from subjects exposed to, actively infected with, or recovered from COVID-19 were included in the dataset. The samples were drawn from the first 160 participants of the ongoing ImmuneRACE study and from 950 to 1,500 subjects provided by 6 global collaborators.

To note about this clone: What antigen it recognizes has not been identified. No clone much larger than this one lies a single base away; base qualities are absent.

What the research found in general, with its limitations: The quantity of clinical and demographic metadata differed by source and by participant and was supplied without curation.

TCRbeta CDR3 regions were amplified from genomic DNA using the immunoSEQ Assay, a bias-controlled multiplex PCR. Under the source paper's analysis protocol: Nucleated cell counts per sample were estimated from amplification of reference gene primers within the assay. To quantify the absolute abundance of each unique TCRbeta CDR3 rearrangement, sequence reads were collapsed and filtered. For each sample, productive Simpson clonality was calculated as the square root of Simpson's diversity index over productive rearrangements. TCRdb limited this immuneACCESS table to in-frame rearrangements with V and J called. A share of clones is missing; checked studies link under half to unresolved V genes, and the rest is unexplained. V and J calls and clone size come straight from that table; D and trimming were deduced from the DNA. Across this sample there are fewer than 150,000 clones, with approximately 80% seen only once. The ten largest clones capture under 10% of the sample.

CDR1 and CDR2, looked up from the germline V gene, are SGHAT and FQNNGV. Its CDR3 holds 15 amino acids, cysteine through phenylalanine. CDR3 DNA is the only sequence kept; it has 45 bases, read in frame from the first base. V is cut back by 5 bases and J by 5 bases, with 11 bases in the junction unmatched. Each collaborating institution followed its own protocols to collect whole blood in K2EDTA tubes. Collaborator samples were shipped for TCRbeta analysis as frozen whole blood, isolated PBMCs, or DNA extracted from either sample type. Sequencing used peripheral blood. The TCR originated in a woman of 80 years or more in a cohort sampled during active or convalescent COVID-19. The chain is made from TRBV11-2 and TRBJ2-5, with 7 bases aligning to TRBD1. Read as DNA, the sequence is TGTGCCAGCAGCCTGTCGACAGGGATAGGGGAGACCCAGTACTTC. It encodes CASSLSTGIGETQYF.